This T cell receptor beta chain derives from a study of identical twins. Each donor was a healthy Caucasian. In TCRdb, the 5' RACE reads were re-called with MiXCR into one record per CDR3 protein. The sample shows under 800,000 distinct CDR3 sequences, roughly 20% of them seen only once. Concerning this clonotype: Its antigen is unknown.

Study findings and constraints: Excess low generation probability was seen in twin-shared out-of-frame alpha sequences.

The germline V gene has CDR1 SGHRS and CDR2 YFSETQ. With 3 bases clipped from V and 2 bases from J, the junction kept 11 bases outside the gene matches. This CDR3 is built from 16 residues. This sample was also put to use in a study of T cells expressing NK-cell markers. Turning to that study: HCMV specificity of the expanded NKG2C+ T cell clones was not established.

The chain has TRBV5-1 and TRBJ2-7, with 7 nucleotides matching TRBD2. The sequence came from a young woman in good health. Sequencing was performed on PBMCs. CDR3 coding DNA: TGCGCCAGCAGCTACCAGTCCCCGGGACTAACCTACGAGCAGTACTTC. The encoded protein is CASSYQSPGLTYEQYF.